The T cell receptor (beta chain) described here comes from a study of tumor and adjacent non-tumor tissue in lung cancer. Whole-study results and caveats: Shorter survival was associated with higher TCR diversity in tumors. TCR diversity was significantly greater in tumor than normal lung tissue. Tumor repertoires had a smaller top 100 clone share than normal lung.

This CDR3 region has 15 residues. Germline V CDR1 and CDR2: SGHNT, YENEEA. V was pared by 5 bases and J by 3 bases, with 17 bases between. The library came from three nested PCR rounds adapted from ARM-PCR protocols. MiXCR was run by TCRdb on the multiplex PCR reads, yielding one entry per CDR3 protein. The data show 200,000 or so distinct CDR3 sequences, with approximately 74% seen just once and 20% to 25% held by the top ten. As concerns this clonotype: Its antigen remains unknown.

No cell sorting was done before RNA was extracted from the tissue. Between August and November 2014, newly diagnosed, chemotherapy-naive lung cancer patients underwent thoracic surgery in China. The chain combines TRBV11-3 with TRBJ2-7, with D unresolved. The source material was lung tumor tissue. The receptor was isolated from a man aged 55 to 70 with non-small cell lung cancer. The CDR3 loop is CASSRSSARHYEQYF. The CDR3 DNA sequence: TGTGCCAGCAGCCGATCCAGCGCACGGCACTACGAGCAGTACTTC.